A single sample gave rise to the 29 T cell receptor beta chains below, sequenced in a study of CXCR3-negative and CXCR3-positive naive CD8 T cells (dated by TCRdb to between 2019 and 2020). TCRdb shows the sequencer as NextSeq 550. The Human TCR Profiling Kit (MiLaboratory) was used to prepare UMI-labeled 5' RACE TRB cDNA libraries. Following TCRdb reprocessing, every CDR3 protein sequence forms one entry, and DNA is not provided. The table for this sample lists about 98,000 distinct CDR3 sequences. Roughly 0.89% of the sample is held by the ten biggest clonotypes. The antigens of these receptors remain unknown. Summary of the overall study and its limitations: Compared with CXCR3-negative naive cells, CXCR3-positive naive cells had TRB CDR3s with higher hydrophobicity (lower Kidera factor 4), lower energy, and higher strength and volume indices.

Material: naive CXCR3+ CD8+ T cells from blood. What this sample's cell subset or site label stands for: CD45RO-CCR7+CD27+CD95- naive CD8+ T cells expressing CXCR3 (TNR3+). Receptor source: a human donor in good health. Some clones in this sample may be carry-over from other donors' samples.

The chain couples TRBV7-2 to TRBJ2-5; TCRdb proposes TRBD1, but this gene call is untestable without DNA. Germline CDR1 SGHTA, CDR2 FQGNSA. This CDR3 contains 13 residues. CDR3 amino acids: CASSLGRGETQYF. Variable domain in full (rest from reference TRBV7-2 and TRBJ2-5): GAGVSQSPSNKVTEKGKDVELRCDPISGHTALYWYRQSLGQGLEFLIYFQGNSAPDKSGLPSDRFSAERTGGSVSTLTIQRTQQEDSAVYLCASSLGRGETQYFGPGTRLLVL.

The chain links TRBV12-3 or TRBV12-4 to TRBJ1-1; TCRdb proposes TRBD1, but this gene call is untestable without DNA. The CDR3 is made up of 13 amino acids. The CDR3 sequence: CASSAGLNTEAFF.

This rearrangement joins TRBV28 to TRBJ2-3; there is no DNA to check the TCRdb D call of TRBD2. The germline V gene encodes CDR1 MDHEN and CDR2 SYDVKM. This CDR3 is built from 17 residues. The CDR3 spells CASSFASGRGTPLAQYF.

The CDR3 reads CASSLGVWDTEAFF. V usage is TRBV12-3 or TRBV12-4 and J usage is TRBJ1-1. This CDR3 has 14 residues.

The J gene is TRBJ2-1, the V gene TRBV12-3 or TRBV12-4. The CDR3 totals 14 residues. The CDR3 reads CASSLAHSNNEQFF.

The CDR3 loop reads CAGQRSPGAYEQYF. V and J are TRBV7-9 and TRBJ2-7; TCRdb designates TRBD1, a call that cannot be tested without DNA. In germline, CDR1 is SEHNR, CDR2 FQNEAQ (reference sequence). This CDR3 has 14 amino acids.

This chain joins TRBV28 and TRBJ2-5; absent DNA, TCRdb's TRBD2 call cannot be checked. CDR1 and CDR2 from the germline V gene are MDHEN and SYDVKM. The CDR3 is 14 amino acids. CDR3 amino acids: CASSSLVFQETQYF.

The V and J genes are TRBV28 and TRBJ1-1. This CDR3 is 12 amino acids long. Germline CDR1 and CDR2: MDHEN and SYDVKM. CDR3 sequence: CASTRMNTEAFF.

CDR3 amino acids: CASSPTGGAGYNEQFF. The chain combines TRBV28 with TRBJ2-1; the TCRdb D gene call, TRBD1, has no DNA to confirm it. Per germline, CDR1 MDHEN and CDR2 SYDVKM. The CDR3 is made up of 16 amino acids.

The chain links TRBV28 to TRBJ2-1. The germline V gene has CDR1 MDHEN and CDR2 SYDVKM. CDR3 length equals 12 residues. The CDR3 region is CASSFQEHEQFF.

The chain is built from TRBV14 and TRBJ1-5; the TCRdb D gene call, TRBD1, has no DNA to confirm it. Germline V gives CDR1 SGHDN, CDR2 FVKESK. The CDR3 runs to 14 residues. The CDR3: CASSHTGTNQPQHF. Using reference TRBV14 and TRBJ1-5 for the parts outside the CDR3, the full variable domain is EAGVTQFPSHSVIEKGQTVTLRCDPISGHDNLYWYRRVMGKEIKFLLHFVKESKQDESGMPNNRFLAERTGGTYSTLKVQPAELEDSGVYFCASSHTGTNQPQHFGDGTRLSIL.

J is TRBJ1-1 and V is TRBV5-1; there is no DNA to check the TCRdb D call of TRBD1. The germline gives CDR1 SGHRS, CDR2 YFSETQ. The CDR3 loop spans 17 amino acids. This CDR3 is CASSFGDRGLMNTEAFF.

V and J are TRBV27 and TRBJ2-7. CDR1 and CDR2 (germline): MNHEY, SMNVEV (reference sequence). The CDR3 spans 12 residues. The chain's CDR3 is CASGLGIDEQHF.

CDR3 residues: CASGLGGLGYEQYF. The chain has TRBV28 and TRBJ2-7; TCRdb proposes TRBD2, but this gene call is untestable without DNA. Germline V lookup: CDR1 MDHEN, CDR2 SYDVKM. This CDR3 is built from 14 residues. The entire variable domain, with the rest obtained from reference TRBV28 and TRBJ2-7, is as follows: DVKVTQSSRYLVKRTGEKVFLECVQDMDHENMFWYRQDPGLGLRLIYFSYDVKMKEKGDIPEGYSVSREKKERFSLILESASTNQTSMYLCASGLGGLGYEQYFGPGTRLTVT.

The chain has TRBV7-8 and TRBJ1-5; the TCRdb D gene call, TRBD1, has no DNA to confirm it. The CDR3 contains 14 residues. The germline gives CDR1 SGHVS, CDR2 FQNEAQ. CDR3 in amino acids: CASSLAVPNQPQHF.

The chain combines TRBV29-1 with TRBJ2-1; the TRBD1 assignment by TCRdb is unverifiable without DNA. Germline lookup yields CDR1 SQVTM and CDR2 ANQGSEA. The CDR3 totals 13 residues. The CDR3 reads CSTRDRGNNEQFF.

The chain joins TRBV13 to TRBJ2-7; TCRdb gives TRBD1 as the D gene, but with no DNA this cannot be confirmed. Germline CDR1 PRHDT, CDR2 FYEKMQ (reference sequence). This CDR3 spans 15 amino acids. This CDR3 reads CASSLGVDRAHEQYF.

This chain uses TRBV11-2 with TRBJ2-2; TCRdb indicates TRBD1, and absent DNA this call remains unverified. Germline V gene data show CDR1 as SGHAT and CDR2 as FQNNGV. The CDR3 length is 15 residues. Here the CDR3 reads CASSTGQGRTGELFF.

The chain employs TRBV14 and TRBJ2-1; TCRdb's D gene call, TRBD1, goes unchecked for lack of DNA. Germline CDR1 SGHDN, CDR2 FVKESK. The CDR3 is 14 amino acids. CDR3 sequence: CASSPAGGYNEQFF.

V is TRBV28 and J is TRBJ2-1. The germline CDR1 and CDR2 sequences are MDHEN and SYDVKM. The CDR3 has 13 amino acids. The chain's CDR3 is CASSFLPYNEQFF.

The chain links TRBV5-1 to TRBJ1-2; the TCRdb call, TRBD1, lacks DNA for checking. This CDR3 region has 17 residues. The germline gives CDR1 SGHRS, CDR2 YFSETQ. The CDR3 is CASSPRRAGAVSYGYTF.

This chain connects TRBV28 to TRBJ2-1; the TCRdb call, TRBD2, lacks DNA for checking. The CDR3 loop spans 16 amino acids. Per the germline V gene, CDR1 is MDHEN and CDR2 is SYDVKM. This CDR3 is CASSFITSGSDNEQFF.

This chain connects TRBV27 to TRBJ2-7; with no DNA, the TCRdb D assignment of TRBD2 cannot be verified. CDR3 length: 16 residues. Germline V gene lookup returns CDR1 MNHEY and CDR2 SMNVEV (reference sequence). This CDR3 is CASSFILAGGPHEQYF.

The chain combines TRBV3-1 with TRBJ2-7; TCRdb returns TRBD1, unconfirmable since there is no DNA. The CDR3 runs 16 residues. Per the germline V gene, CDR1 is LGHDT and CDR2 is YNNKEL (reference sequence). CDR3 region: CASSQERGVRPYEQYF.

The V gene is TRBV4-1, the J gene TRBJ1-5; TCRdb returns TRBD1, unconfirmable since there is no DNA. The germline V gene encodes CDR1 MGHRA and CDR2 YSYEKL. This CDR3 is 15 amino acids long. The CDR3 protein is CASSQEGDSWQPQHF.

The V and J genes are TRBV6-2 or TRBV6-3 and TRBJ2-2. This CDR3 region has 12 residues. From germline, CDR1 is MNHEY and CDR2 SVGEGT. CDR3 sequence reads: CASSWGNGELFF.

The rearrangement uses TRBV28 and TRBJ1-1; TCRdb indicates TRBD1, and absent DNA this call remains unverified. Germline V lookup: CDR1 MDHEN, CDR2 SYDVKM. CDR3 length: 14 residues. This CDR3 reads CASSIGGEGTEAFF.

The chain employs TRBV9 and TRBJ2-7; TCRdb names TRBD2, which stays unverified in the absence of DNA. CDR1 and CDR2 (germline): SGDLS, YYNGEE. CDR3 length: 14 amino acids. CDR3 sequence: CASSPGTQSAEQYF.

The chain employs TRBV7-9 and TRBJ1-1. CDR3 length: 16 residues. Per the germline V gene, CDR1 is SEHNR and CDR2 is FQNEAQ (reference sequence). Here the CDR3 reads CASSGGRVWTNTEAFF.